The 25 T cell receptor beta chains in this list originate from one sample, sequenced in a study of OX40 agonist ivuxolimab in advanced cancers. Here immunoSEQ multiplex PCR was the method, and the copy in TCRdb shows in-frame clones only, minus some. The top ten hold approximately 13% of the sample, which has 45,000 to 65,000 clones, approximately 84% seen once. Sequenced here: CD4+ or CD8+ T cells sorted from blood, sampled in a trial of the OX40 agonist ivuxolimab. The receptors come from an adult with an advanced solid tumor such as melanoma, head and neck, liver or kidney cancer.

The gene calls are TRBV2 and TRBJ1-1; TRBD1 matches at 8 bases. The CDR3 is made up of 16 amino acids. The V segment lost 6 bases and the J segment 1 base; nucleotides outside the gene matches: 10. The V gene's germline CDR1 is SNHLY and CDR2 FYNNEI. The CDR3 coding sequence is TGTGCCAGCAGGACAGGGGAGTCCCTTGAGAACACTGAAGCTTTCTTT. As protein: CASRTGESLENTEAFF.

This clone was seen only once. The gene calls are TRBV2 and TRBJ2-2; TRBD1 matches 8 bases. Germline assignment: CDR1 SNHLY and CDR2 FYNNEI. J gave up 7 bases and V 8 bases, and 6 bases lay outside the gene matches. The CDR3 sequence is 13 residues long. The CDR3 sequence is CASHLQGVGELFF. The DNA of the CDR3 is TGTGCCAGCCACCTACAGGGGGTCGGGGAGCTGTTTTTT.

This chain links TRBV20-1 with TRBJ2-1; D not resolved. CDR3 size: 11 residues. CDR1 is DFQATT and CDR2 is SNEGSKA in the germline V gene (reference sequence). The V gene lost 4 bases and the J gene lost 5 bases, with 6 bases spanning the gap. This CDR3 reads CSATRNNEQFF. DNA for the CDR3: TGCAGTGCTACCAGAAACAATGAGCAGTTCTTC.

This sequence joins TRBV2 and TRBJ2-5; possible D gene TRBD2, 5 bases. The V gene lost 8 bases and the J gene lost 0 bases, with 13 bases spanning the gap. The CDR3 spans 14 residues. Per germline, CDR1 SNHLY and CDR2 FYNNEI. CDR3 amino acids: CASGLTEYQETQYF. CDR3 in DNA: TGTGCCAGCGGACTTACAGAGTACCAAGAGACCCAGTACTTC. Full variable domain (remainder filled in from reference TRBV2 and TRBJ2-5): EPEVTQTPSHQVTQMGQEVILRCVPISNHLYFYWYRQILGQKVEFLVSFYNNEISEKSEIFDDQFSVERPDGSNFTLKIRSTKLEDSAMYFCASGLTEYQETQYFGPGTRLLVL.

The CDR3 sequence is CASSPPGLADPYEQYF. The CDR3 DNA follows: TGTGCCAGCTCCCCGCCAGGGCTAGCGGACCCCTACGAGCAGTACTTC. The V and J genes are TRBV18 and TRBJ2-7; 7 bases align to TRBD2. CDR1 is KGHSH, CDR2 LQKENI, per germline. Trimming cost V 6 bases and J 2 bases; bases outside gene matches: 13. This CDR3 is 16 amino acids long.

This sequence joins TRBV5-1 and TRBJ2-1; D tentatively reads TRBD1 or TRBD2 (5 bases each). V was trimmed by 0 bases and J by 5 bases, leaving 9 bases between them. Germline CDR1 reads SGHRS; CDR2 reads YFSETQ. The CDR3 totals 14 residues. The CDR3 DNA sequence: TGCGCCAGCAGCTTGGGGGACGAACACAATGAGCAGTTCTTC. Translated: CASSLGDEHNEQFF.

The J gene is TRBJ1-3, the V gene TRBV19; D is possibly TRBD1 (5 bases). The CDR3 runs 15 residues. With 5 bases removed from V and 0 bases from J, the gap between germline ends came to 11 bases. The germline CDR1 and CDR2 sequences are LNHDA and SQIVND (reference sequence). The CDR3 is CASSSQGYSGNTIYF. The DNA for the CDR3 is TGTGCCAGTAGTTCTCAGGGATACTCTGGAAACACCATATATTTT.

The rearrangement joins TRBV30 to TRBJ2-5, with TRBD1 matching over 9 bases. CDR3 length equals 14 residues. V was pared by 4 bases and J by 2 bases, with 5 bases of the junction left unmatched. Germline V lookup: CDR1 GTSNPN, CDR2 SVGIG (reference sequence). CDR3 bases: TGTGCCTGGAACCGCGGGACAGGGCAAGAGACCCAGTACTTC. Translating gives CAWNRGTGQETQYF.

The chain employs TRBV7-2 and TRBJ2-1; 9 bases agree with TRBD1. The CDR3 runs 16 residues. Trimming took 4 bases from V and 4 from J; bases not matched to a gene: 8. From germline, CDR1 is SGHTA and CDR2 FQGNSA. CDR3: CASSWGSGTGYNEQFF. The CDR3 DNA is TGTGCCAGCAGCTGGGGGTCCGGGACAGGGTACAATGAGCAGTTCTTC.

This clone is labeled medium-sized. V is TRBV9 and J is TRBJ2-1; D not resolved. The V and J ends lost 4 bases and 7 bases respectively, with 12 bases between them. The germline V gene has CDR1 SGDLS and CDR2 YYNGEE. The CDR3 has 13 residues. CDR3 nucleotide sequence: TGTGCCAGCAGCCCCTCGACAACGAATGAGCAGTTCTTC. This translates into CASSPSTTNEQFF.

The V call is TRBV11-2, the J call TRBJ2-7; TRBD2 agrees at 7 bases. Germline assignment: CDR1 SGHAT and CDR2 FQNNGV. The V gene end was trimmed by 5 bases and the J gene end by 2 bases; junction bases not matched to a gene: 12. This CDR3 spans 16 amino acids. DNA of the CDR3: TGTGCCAGCAGCCCAACCGTAGCGGGCCCGCCCTACGAGCAGTACTTC. This encodes CASSPTVAGPPYEQYF.

The chain has TRBV29-1 and TRBJ2-3, with D perhaps TRBD1 (6 bases). The CDR3 runs 13 residues. Between the trimmed V and J ends, which lost 6 bases and 2 bases, there was a span of 12 bases. Germline CDR1 and CDR2: SQVTM and ANQGSEA. The CDR3 nucleotides read TGCAGCGTCACCGGGACACCCACAGATACGCAGTATTTT. Protein product: CSVTGTPTDTQYF.

A remark on this clone: This specimen includes other DNA sequences encoding the same CDR3. The gene calls are TRBV18 and TRBJ1-4, with D possibly being TRBD1 (5 bases). The germline V gene encodes CDR1 KGHSH and CDR2 LQKENI. The CDR3 consists of 14 residues. V was trimmed by 2 bases and J by 8 bases, leaving 12 bases between them. The CDR3 nucleotides read TGTGCCAGCTCACCAACGGGGGTCGGGGAAAAACTGTTTTTT. Its protein product is CASSPTGVGEKLFF. The variable domain in full, with the rest retrieved from reference TRBV18 and TRBJ1-4, is NAGVMQNPRHLVRRRGQEARLRCSPMKGHSHVYWYRQLPEEGLKFMVYLQKENIIDESGMPKERFSAEFPKEGPSILRIQQVVRGDSAAYFCASSPTGVGEKLFFGSGTQLSVL.

V and J are TRBV7-3 and TRBJ2-5; D possibly corresponds to TRBD1 (6 bases). V lost 1 base, J lost 4 bases, and 10 bases lay in between. In germline, CDR1 is SGHTA, CDR2 FQGTGA. The CDR3 is 14 amino acids. The DNA for the CDR3 is TGTGCCAGCAGCTTAAATCAGGGGAGAGAGACCCAGTACTTC. Protein product: CASSLNQGRETQYF.

The chain uses TRBV6-5 and TRBJ1-5, with TRBD1 identical over 7 bases. Germline loops: CDR1 MNHEY, CDR2 SVGAGI. V shed 6 bases, J shed 7 bases, and the junction held 9 bases outside the gene matches. The CDR3 is 14 residues long. The CDR3 protein is CASSRTDRVQPQHF. Here the CDR3 DNA reads TGTGCCAGCAGCCGCACTGACAGGGTGCAGCCCCAGCATTTT.

The chain couples TRBV4-2 to TRBJ2-3, with D perhaps being TRBD1 or TRBD2 (5 bases each). The CDR3 totals 14 residues. CDR1 and CDR2 from the germline V gene are LGHNA and YNFKEQ. Trimming removed 4 bases from V and 5 bases from J, with 13 bases in between. CDR3 sequence: CASSRGTGGDTQYF. Written as DNA, the CDR3 is TGTGCCAGCAGCCGAGGGACGGGCGGAGATACGCAGTATTTT.

CDR3 nucleotide sequence: TGCGCCAGCAGCCAACCCACAGGGGGCTGGGAGACCCAGTACTTC. This translates into CASSQPTGGWETQYF. V and J are TRBV4-1 and TRBJ2-5; the match to TRBD1 covers 9 bases. This CDR3 has 15 amino acids. The germline V gene has CDR1 MGHRA and CDR2 YSYEKL. Germline trimming cut 2 bases from V and 5 bases from J; bases unmatched to any gene: 6.

This sequence joins TRBV18 and TRBJ2-1; D call uncertain. The ends were cut back, 3 bases at V and 3 bases at J, with 9 bases in the middle. This CDR3 contains 14 residues. The germline V gene has CDR1 KGHSH and CDR2 LQKENI. The CDR3 region is CASSPYRDYNEQFF. The CDR3 DNA sequence: TGTGCCAGCTCACCTTACAGAGACTACAATGAGCAGTTCTTC.

CDR3: CASSLNTPRGEGYTF. Here the CDR3 DNA reads TGTGCCAGCAGCTTAAATACGCCTCGAGGTGAGGGCTACACCTTC. This chain joins TRBV7-9 and TRBJ1-2; D ambiguous. CDR1 is SEHNR, CDR2 FQNEAQ, per germline (reference sequence). Trimming took 2 bases from V and 8 from J, leaving 18 bases between them. The CDR3 loop spans 15 amino acids.

The gene calls are TRBV7-8 and TRBJ2-1; 9 bases match TRBD2. The CDR3 is 14 amino acids. The germline V gene has CDR1 SGHVS and CDR2 FQNEAQ. Losses at the gene ends were 1 base for V and 6 bases for J; bases not matched to a gene: 1. The CDR3 DNA is TGTGCCAGCAGCTTAGGTAGCGGGAGCAATGAGCAGTTCTTC. This translates into CASSLGSGSNEQFF.

This chain uses TRBV28 with TRBJ2-3; 12 bases align to TRBD1. The CDR3 runs 15 residues. CDR1 MDHEN and CDR2 SYDVKM come from the germline V gene. Trimming took 3 bases from V and 11 from J; bases not matched to a gene: 9. CDR3 sequence reads: CASSFAGTGGLMQYF. CDR3 sequence (DNA): TGTGCCAGCAGTTTCGCCGGGACAGGGGGCTTAATGCAGTATTTT.

The chain carries TRBV10-3 and TRBJ1-2, with TRBD1 identical over 9 bases. The trim removed 8 bases at V and 4 bases at J, leaving 8 bases unmatched. The CDR3 is made up of 14 amino acids. Germline CDR1 reads ENHRY; CDR2 reads SYGVKD. The CDR3 spells CAIAGQGWRYGYTF. The CDR3 DNA reads as TGTGCCATCGCGGGACAGGGCTGGCGCTATGGCTACACCTTC.

The chain links TRBV15 to TRBJ1-4, with a weak D call TRBD1 (5 bases). The CDR3 has 14 amino acids. Germline CDR1 is LNHNV and CDR2 is YYDKDF (reference sequence). The V end was cut by 4 bases, the J end by 6 bases, with 12 bases between. The CDR3 loop reads CATSNPGTDEKLFF. The CDR3 DNA reads as TGTGCCACCAGCAACCCAGGGACTGATGAAAAACTGTTTTTT.

The J gene is TRBJ2-3, the V gene TRBV5-4, with TRBD2 as a possible D gene (6 bases). The V end lost 9 bases, the J end lost 2 bases, and 22 bases lay between the germline ends. Germline V CDR1 and CDR2: SGHNT, YYREEE (reference sequence). This CDR3 has 16 amino acids. CDR3 sequence (DNA): TGTGCCATCCAAAACCGCAGACTAGGGAACACAGATACGCAGTATTTT. Translating gives CAIQNRRLGNTDTQYF. Filled out from reference TRBV5-4 and TRBJ2-3, the complete variable domain reads ETGVTQSPTHLIKTRGQQVTLRCSSQSGHNTVSWYQQALGQGPQFIFQYYREEENGRGNFPPRFSGLQFPNYSSELNVNALELDDSALYLCAIQNRRLGNTDTQYFGPGTRLTVL.

The J gene is TRBJ2-2, the V gene TRBV5-1; 7 bases agree with TRBD2. The trim removed 3 bases at V and 5 bases at J, leaving 7 bases unmatched. The germline CDR1 and CDR2 sequences are SGHRS and YFSETQ. The CDR3 is 15 amino acids. In DNA form, the CDR3 reads TGCGCCAGCAGCTCCGTTAGCGGGCCGACCGGGGAGCTGTTTTTT. This gives the protein CASSSVSGPTGELFF.